The following is a T cell receptor (beta chain) sequence with its context. This receptor's antigen is unknown. No base quality information exists; no much larger clone differs at one position. The CDR3 has 13 amino acids, counting the end cysteine and phenylalanine. This entry keeps only the CDR3 DNA: 39 bases, framed from base 1. Trimming takes 3 bases from V and 4 bases from J, and the germline ends sit 10 bases apart. The CDR1 and CDR2 encoded by the germline V gene are SGHTS and YDEGEE. Adjacent samples consisted of nontumor breast tissue surrounding the tumor. The record originates from a study of breast tumors, draining lymph nodes, adjacent tissues (dated by TCRdb to about 2016). Study-level background: The study compared TCR beta repertoires across tumor, adjacent nontumor tissue and axillary lymph nodes from breast cancer patients. The study was designed to assess the relationships and possible T-cell exchange between tumor, surrounding tissue and draining lymph node repertoires in human breast cancer.

Sequencing used an Illumina HiSeq 2000. TCR beta chain libraries were generated by multiplex PCR amplification. High-throughput sequencing was used to analyze the amplified TCR beta chain products. TCRdb applied fastp at Q25 and MiXCR to the public reads, then kept only in-frame beta chains. CDR3 protein duplicates are merged, each entry listing the most common genes and DNA. Recorded for this sample are 20,000 to 25,000 distinct CDR3 sequences; approximately 70% of them occurred a single time. Of the sample, more than 20% falls within the top ten clones. Broad study findings and their caveats: The conclusion that tumor T cells originate in lymph nodes was presented as consistent with a hypothesis rather than as directly demonstrated. T-cell repertoire diversity in tumors was found to be lower than in lymph nodes but higher than in nontumor tissue, and preferential V and J gene usage was observed. The data were considered consistent with most tumor T cells being derived from the lymph node and subsequently expanding within tumor tissue. Tumor and nontumor tissue repertoires were significantly more similar in luminal-like than in basal-like breast cancer.

Sample: tumor-adjacent breast tissue. The TCR sequence derives from a female donor with breast cancer. Some clones in this sample may be carry-over from other donors' samples. The V gene is TRBV5-8 and the J gene is TRBJ1-2, with no reliable assignment of the D segment. The CDR3 reads as follows: CASSWTVSYGYTF. The DNA sequence is TGTGCCAGCAGCTGGACGGTTAGCTATGGCTACACCTTC.